This T cell receptor beta chain was documented in a study of T cells after yellow fever vaccination. On the study more broadly: The authors prepared low-cell-number fractions using SMART-Seq v4 Ultra Low Input. Findings of the study overall: Researchers report a weaker secondary response that nonetheless peaked faster, day 5 versus 15. Post-booster repertoires contained most primary-vaccination clones again (around 96% CD4, about 88% CD8).

Germline values: CDR1 SGHRS, CDR2 YFSETQ. After removal of 4 bases from V and 7 bases from J, the junction contained 9 bases not matched to a gene. The length of the CDR3 is 16 residues. The authors made TCR cDNA by 5'RACE template switching, adding a universal primer site and UMIs. One entry per CDR3 protein, called by TCRdb with MiXCR from the 5' RACE reads. The sample lists under 600,000 distinct CDR3 sequences; 13% were seen once. As concerns this clonotype: Its antigen is unknown.

The TCR comes from a man aged 25 to 40 who received the YFV17D yellow fever vaccine. The V call is TRBV5-1, the J call TRBJ2-2, with TRBD2 matching over 11 bases. The specimen was PBMCs, collected on the day of the yellow fever booster vaccination. CDR3 in amino acids: CASSLPLAGGFGELFF. CDR3 DNA sequence: TGCGCCAGCAGCCTCCCCCTAGCGGGAGGATTCGGGGAGCTGTTTTTT.